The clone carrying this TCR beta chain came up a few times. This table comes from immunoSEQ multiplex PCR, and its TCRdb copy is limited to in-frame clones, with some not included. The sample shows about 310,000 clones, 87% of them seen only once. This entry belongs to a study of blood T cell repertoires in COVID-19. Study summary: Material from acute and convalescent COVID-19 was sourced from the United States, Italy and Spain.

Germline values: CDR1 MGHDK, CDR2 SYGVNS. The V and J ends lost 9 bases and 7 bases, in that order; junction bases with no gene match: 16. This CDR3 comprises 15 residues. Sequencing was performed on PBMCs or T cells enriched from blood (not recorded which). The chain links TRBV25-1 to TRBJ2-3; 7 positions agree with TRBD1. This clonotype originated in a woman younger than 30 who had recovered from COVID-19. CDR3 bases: TGTGCCAGAACCTATAGGGGGCGCGAGGAGAATACGCAGTATTTT. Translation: CARTYRGREENTQYF.